This T cell receptor (beta chain) was recovered during a study of T cell repertoires in cytomegalovirus infection. Looking at the study overall: Public TCR beta signatures marked donors with CMV infection and the matching HLA. Study results and caveats: Accumulated public TCR beta family frequency recognized individuals carrying CMV together with the relevant HLA. Within the response measured ex vivo, HLA-C-restricted CMV-specific TCR beta clonotypes were dominant.

TCRdb passed the reads through MiXCR, listing each CDR3 protein once. The table lists roughly 630,000 distinct CDR3 sequences, approximately 25% of them singletons. Trimming cost V 6 bases and J 1 base, with 7 bases left between them. The CDR3 extends over 13 amino acids. Germline lookup yields CDR1 MNHEY and CDR2 SMNVEV (reference sequence). Concerning this clonotype: The antigen is unknown.

This receptor was identified in a human donor in good health (CMV status not recorded). Some clones in this sample may be carry-over from other donors' samples. Sequenced material: CD8+ T cells from PBMCs. The chain employs TRBV27 and TRBJ1-5; D unclear. CDR3 coding DNA: TGTGCCAGCAGCACCAGCAGCAATCAGCCCCAGCATTTT. It encodes CASSTSSNQPQHF.